These 26 T cell receptor beta chains share one sample of origin, sequenced in a study of blood T cell repertoires in COVID-19. The method was immunoSEQ multiplex PCR; TCRdb's version includes in-frame clones alone and lacks a portion of them. Of roughly 200,000 clones in the sample, roughly 84% were seen once. Sample: PBMCs or T cells enriched from blood (not recorded which). The receptor source for this set is a man aged 30 to 39 in a cohort exposed to, infected with or recovered from COVID-19 (not recorded which).

The chain combines TRBV18 with TRBJ1-2, with D unclear. CDR3 size: 17 residues. Germline V gene lookup returns CDR1 KGHSH and CDR2 LQKENI. V dropped 1 base and J dropped 0 bases, with 15 bases sitting between them. CDR3 amino acids: CASSPLKRSGANYGYTF. Here the CDR3 DNA reads TGTGCCAGCTCACCACTTAAGCGAAGCGGAGCTAACTATGGCTACACCTTC.

This sequence joins TRBV7-8 and TRBJ2-1, with 9 nucleotides matching TRBD1. The V segment lost 0 bases and the J segment 2 bases; nucleotides outside the gene matches: 2. Germline assignment: CDR1 SGHVS and CDR2 FQNEAQ. There are 16 residues in the CDR3. DNA of the CDR3: TGTGCCAGCAGCTTAGCCACAGGGGGCGCCTACAATGAGCAGTTCTTC. Translating it yields CASSLATGGAYNEQFF.

The V and J genes are TRBV28 and TRBJ2-7, with 8 bases that match TRBD1. Germline lookup yields CDR1 MDHEN and CDR2 SYDVKM. Losses at the gene ends were 4 bases for V and 8 bases for J; bases not matched to a gene: 4. The CDR3 loop spans 12 amino acids. The CDR3 loop is CASSSGGGKQYF. In nucleotides, the CDR3 is TGTGCCAGCAGTTCAGGGGGCGGGAAGCAGTACTTC.

This clone was seen a handful of times. The genes are TRBV2 and TRBJ2-7; the match to TRBD1 covers 7 bases. This CDR3 has 13 residues. V lost 6 bases to trimming and J lost 5 bases; unmatched junction nucleotides: 7. Per the germline V gene, CDR1 is SNHLY and CDR2 is FYNNEI. The CDR3 nucleotides read TGTGCCAGCAGCGCTACAGGGGTCAACGAGCAGTACTTC. It is translated as CASSATGVNEQYF. The variable domain in full, completed from reference TRBV2 and TRBJ2-7, reads EPEVTQTPSHQVTQMGQEVILRCVPISNHLYFYWYRQILGQKVEFLVSFYNNEISEKSEIFDDQFSVERPDGSNFTLKIRSTKLEDSAMYFCASSATGVNEQYFGPGTRLTVT.

The chain is built from TRBV18 and TRBJ2-2; a weak D match, TRBD2 (5 bases). From germline, CDR1 is KGHSH and CDR2 LQKENI. There are 18 residues in the CDR3. V was trimmed by 1 base and J by 1 base, leaving 16 bases between them. CDR3 nucleotide sequence: TGTGCCAGCTCACCACTTAGAACGGGAAGTCGGAACACCGGGGAGCTGTTTTTT. Protein sequence: CASSPLRTGSRNTGELFF. The variable domain in full, completed from reference TRBV18 and TRBJ2-2, reads NAGVMQNPRHLVRRRGQEARLRCSPMKGHSHVYWYRQLPEEGLKFMVYLQKENIIDESGMPKERFSAEFPKEGPSILRIQQVVRGDSAAYFCASSPLRTGSRNTGELFFGEGSRLTVL.

CDR3 bases: TGCGCCAGCAGCTTGGCGGACAGGGACACAGATACGCAGTATTTT. It translates to CASSLADRDTDTQYF. The chain joins TRBV5-1 to TRBJ2-3; 8 positions match TRBD1. The junction had 2 bases not matched to a gene; V was cut back by 0 bases and J by 2 bases. CDR3 length: 15 residues. Germline assignment: CDR1 SGHRS and CDR2 YFSETQ.

The rearrangement links TRBV12-3 or TRBV12-4 to TRBJ2-1; D is perhaps TRBD2 (5 bases). The CDR3 is 12 amino acids. The V end was cut by 6 bases, the J end by 10 bases, with 13 bases between. CDR3 protein: CASSPWLAEQFF. As DNA, the CDR3 is TGTGCCAGCAGCCCATGGCTAGCAGAGCAGTTCTTC.

The chain joins TRBV4-2 to TRBJ2-1; a possible D gene is TRBD2 (5 bases). The CDR3 covers 19 residues. The germline V gene encodes CDR1 LGHNA and CDR2 YNFKEQ. V dropped 1 base and J dropped 0 bases, with 19 bases sitting between them. DNA for the CDR3: TGTGCCAGCAGCCAAGGCAGTATCGGCGGGCCGAGCTCCTACAATGAGCAGTTCTTC. Its protein product is CASSQGSIGGPSSYNEQFF.

The chain employs TRBV6-5 and TRBJ2-7, with 10 bases that match TRBD2. In germline, CDR1 is MNHEY, CDR2 SVGAGI. V lost 2 bases, J lost 4 bases, and 8 bases stayed unmatched. CDR3 length: 16 amino acids. The CDR3 region is CASSYRNSGRSYEQYF. The CDR3, as DNA: TGTGCCAGCAGTTACCGGAATAGCGGGAGGTCATACGAGCAGTACTTC.

The V gene is TRBV7-9, the J gene TRBJ1-1; 9 bases are a match to TRBD1. Germline values: CDR1 SEHNR, CDR2 FQNEAQ (reference sequence). V was clipped by 1 base and J by 2 bases; unmatched bases: 2. The CDR3 extends over 15 amino acids. The CDR3 sequence is CASSLGDRDNTEAFF. The CDR3 region has the DNA TGTGCCAGCAGCTTAGGGGACAGGGATAACACTGAAGCTTTCTTT.

V is TRBV28 and J is TRBJ2-7, with 9 bases lining up with TRBD1. The germline V gene has CDR1 MDHEN and CDR2 SYDVKM. Unmatched junction bases numbered 9, after V lost 8 bases and J lost 4 bases. The CDR3 is 14 amino acids. The CDR3 spells CASLSGTGLYEQYF. The CDR3 bases are TGTGCCAGCCTTTCCGGGACAGGGTTGTACGAGCAGTACTTC. Based on the CDR3 plus reference TRBV28 and TRBJ2-7, the full variable domain is DVKVTQSSRYLVKRTGEKVFLECVQDMDHENMFWYRQDPGLGLRLIYFSYDVKMKEKGDIPEGYSVSREKKERFSLILESASTNQTSMYLCASLSGTGLYEQYFGPGTRLTVT.

The rearrangement uses TRBV5-6 and TRBJ2-1; tentatively, D is TRBD1 (5 bases). Deletions cut 1 base from V and 7 bases from J, with 18 bases between. CDR3 length: 16 residues. The germline V gene encodes CDR1 SGHDT and CDR2 YYEEEE. This CDR3 is CASSLWTRSRLNEQFF. The CDR3 DNA follows: TGTGCCAGCAGCTTGTGGACACGATCGCGCCTAAATGAGCAGTTCTTC. The complete variable domain, with remaining parts taken from reference TRBV5-6 and TRBJ2-1, reads DAGVTQSPTHLIKTRGQQVTLRCSPKSGHDTVSWYQQALGQGPQFIFQYYEEEERQRGNFPDRFSGHQFPNYSSELNVNALLLGDSALYLCASSLWTRSRLNEQFFGPGTRLTVL.

The chain has TRBV7-8 and TRBJ1-1; D gene ambiguous. Germline-derived CDR1 and CDR2 are SGHVS and FQNEAQ. V was pared by 2 bases and J by 7 bases, with 29 bases between. The CDR3 has 19 residues. This CDR3 is CASSLSNSNRKPPEVEAFF. The CDR3 nucleotides read TGTGCCAGCAGCTTAAGTAATAGTAACAGAAAACCCCCAGAAGTTGAAGCTTTCTTT.

This chain links TRBV5-4 with TRBJ1-1; 9 bases align to TRBD1. Per the germline V gene, CDR1 is SGHNT and CDR2 is YYREEE (reference sequence). There are 17 residues in the CDR3. V was clipped by 4 bases and J by 4 bases; unmatched bases: 14. The CDR3 loop reads CASSLPGTGTSSTEAFF. The CDR3 DNA follows: TGTGCCAGCAGCCTCCCTGGGACAGGGACTAGTAGCACTGAAGCTTTCTTT.

The chain links TRBV27 to TRBJ1-4; 8 nucleotides align to TRBD1. The ends lost 4 bases at V and 8 bases at J; junction bases unmatched: 12. Germline CDR1 MNHEY, CDR2 SMNVEV (reference sequence). The CDR3 loop spans 16 amino acids. In DNA form, the CDR3 reads TGTGCCAGCAGTTCGACCACCAGGGGGCAGGTAGAAAAACTGTTTTTT. The encoded protein is CASSSTTRGQVEKLFF.

The chain combines TRBV4-2 with TRBJ1-2; D is uncertain. Trimming cost V 0 bases and J 4 bases, with 9 bases left between them. The CDR3 is 14 residues long. The germline gives CDR1 LGHNA, CDR2 YNFKEQ. This CDR3 reads CASSQERTIYGYTF. For the CDR3, the DNA is TGTGCCAGCAGCCAAGAGCGGACTATCTATGGCTACACCTTC.

This clone was found a few times. This rearrangement joins TRBV11-2 to TRBJ2-7, with TRBD1 matching over 7 bases. From germline, CDR1 is SGHAT and CDR2 FQNNGV. This CDR3 region has 14 residues. J lost 7 bases, V lost 1 base, and 7 bases had no gene match. This CDR3 reads CASSLGTGLNEQYF. In DNA, the CDR3 is TGTGCCAGCAGCTTAGGGACAGGTCTGAATGAGCAGTACTTC.

J is TRBJ2-7 and V is TRBV27; D is possibly TRBD1 (6 bases). The CDR3 is 15 residues long. The ends were cut back, 1 base at V and 5 bases at J, with 15 bases in the middle. The germline V gene has CDR1 MNHEY and CDR2 SMNVEV (reference sequence). The CDR3 DNA reads TGTGCCAGCAGTTTATTAGGTCAGGGGAGCCACGAGCAGTACTTC. This codes for CASSLLGQGSHEQYF.

The CDR3 loop is CASSASGRVLSNTGELFF. The DNA for the CDR3 is TGTGCCAGCAGCGCTAGCGGGAGAGTCCTTTCGAACACCGGGGAGCTGTTTTTT. V usage is TRBV11-2 and J usage is TRBJ2-2, with TRBD2 matching over 10 bases. The CDR3 has 18 amino acids. Germline loops: CDR1 SGHAT, CDR2 FQNNGV. The V and J ends lost 5 bases and 0 bases, in that order; junction bases with no gene match: 9.

Only one count was recorded for this clone. V usage is TRBV18 and J usage is TRBJ2-7; 12 nucleotides agree with TRBD2. This CDR3 is 13 amino acids long. Germline CDR1 and CDR2: KGHSH and LQKENI. The ends lost 9 bases at V and 3 bases at J; junction bases unmatched: 3. Here the CDR3 reads CASTLAGGYEQYF. The DNA of the CDR3 is TGTGCCAGTACACTAGCGGGAGGCTACGAGCAGTACTTC.

In its sample, this clone was seen once. The CDR3 here is CASSEERAQETQYF. The CDR3 nucleotides are TGTGCCAGCAGCGAGGAGCGGGCTCAAGAGACCCAGTACTTC. This chain uses TRBV11-2 with TRBJ2-5, with a possible D match to TRBD2 (6 bases). Trimming took 5 bases from V and 2 from J, leaving 12 bases between them. Per the germline V gene, CDR1 is SGHAT and CDR2 is FQNNGV. The CDR3 consists of 14 residues.

The V call is TRBV29-1, the J call TRBJ2-7, with 8 bases aligning to TRBD1. Per germline, CDR1 SQVTM and CDR2 ANQGSEA. V shed 4 bases, J shed 4 bases, and the junction held 6 bases outside the gene matches. The CDR3 length is 13 residues. DNA of the CDR3: TGCAGCGTTGGGCAGGGGGCACGGTACGAGCAGTACTTC. It encodes CSVGQGARYEQYF.

Comments on this clone: The same CDR3 can be traced to other DNA sequences in this sample. This rearrangement joins TRBV7-3 to TRBJ2-3, with 7 bases fitting TRBD2. This CDR3 comprises 17 residues. Looked up from germline, CDR1 is SGHTA and CDR2 is FQGTGA. Unmatched junction bases numbered 8, after V lost 2 bases and J lost 0 bases. The CDR3 DNA sequence: TGTGCCAGCAGCTTAGGGCCTAGCGGCCTTAGCACAGATACGCAGTATTTT. Encoded protein: CASSLGPSGLSTDTQYF.

This chain links TRBV5-8 with TRBJ2-3; 10 positions match TRBD1. This CDR3 has 16 amino acids. J gave up 4 bases and V 2 bases, and 7 bases lay outside the gene matches. Germline V gene lookup returns CDR1 SGHTS and CDR2 YDEGEE. CDR3 amino acids: CASSLPGQGISDTQYF. The CDR3, as DNA: TGTGCCAGCAGCTTACCGGGACAGGGGATCTCAGATACGCAGTATTTT.

As concerns this clone: This specimen includes other DNA sequences encoding the same CDR3. V is TRBV9 and J is TRBJ1-3; 7 nucleotides align to TRBD1. The CDR3 runs 15 residues. With 0 bases clipped from V and 7 bases from J, the junction kept 7 bases outside the gene matches. The germline CDR1 and CDR2 sequences are SGDLS and YYNGEE. DNA of the CDR3: TGTGCCAGCAGCGTAGGACAGGGTAGCGGTAACACCATATATTTT. This gives the protein CASSVGQGSGNTIYF.

The rearrangement uses TRBV11-3 and TRBJ2-4, with TRBD1 identical over 9 bases. The germline gives CDR1 SGHNT, CDR2 YENEEA. V shed 0 bases and J 0 bases; nucleotides not matched to a gene: 12. The CDR3 is made up of 20 amino acids. The CDR3 DNA reads as TGTGCCAGCAGCTTAGAATGCGACAGGGGGTTTAAGATAGCCAAAAACATTCAGTACTTC. This gives the protein CASSLECDRGFKIAKNIQYF.